This T cell receptor beta chain derives from a study of cytomegalovirus exposure and HLA in healthy donors. Whole-study findings and limits: The productive fraction for most TCR beta V segments was about 87% or about 30% in an earlier analysis.

With regard to this clone: Its antigen is still unknown.

Trimming cost V 1 base and J 5 bases, with 10 bases left between them. The CDR3 length is 14 residues. CDR1 is SGHRS, CDR2 YFSETQ, per germline. 60 Vbeta and 13 Jbeta primers were used in PCR. Sequencing was performed with immunoSEQ multiplex PCR; in TCRdb, only in-frame clones are kept and a portion is missing. The sample table sets out 130,000 to 150,000 clones. The chain recombines TRBV5-1 with TRBJ1-5; unclear D gene. The sample comprised PBMCs. This sequence originates from a male donor in good health and CMV-seronegative. CDR3 nucleotides: TGCGCCAGCAGCTTGACGGGGATCGATCAGCCCCAGCATTTT. This translates into CASSLTGIDQPQHF.